This T cell receptor beta chain is drawn from a study of cytomegalovirus exposure and HLA in healthy donors. CDR1 is MGHRA, CDR2 YSYEKL, per germline. V was clipped by 3 bases and J by 7 bases; unmatched bases: 7. The CDR3 covers 16 residues. The repertoire was sequenced with immunoSEQ multiplex PCR; TCRdb's copy has only in-frame clones and lacks some. The table lists approximately 150,000 clones, approximately 90% of them singletons, with under 5% in the top ten. The count of this clone is one. The sequence was obtained from a man aged 18 to 29 in good health and CMV-seropositive. The chain joins TRBV4-1 to TRBJ1-6; 9 bases are shared with TRBD1. Sequences were obtained from PBMCs. This chain's CDR3 is CASSQNRGLENSPLHF. The CDR3 nucleotides are TGCGCCAGCAGCCAGAACAGGGGGCTTGAAAATTCACCCCTCCACTTT.